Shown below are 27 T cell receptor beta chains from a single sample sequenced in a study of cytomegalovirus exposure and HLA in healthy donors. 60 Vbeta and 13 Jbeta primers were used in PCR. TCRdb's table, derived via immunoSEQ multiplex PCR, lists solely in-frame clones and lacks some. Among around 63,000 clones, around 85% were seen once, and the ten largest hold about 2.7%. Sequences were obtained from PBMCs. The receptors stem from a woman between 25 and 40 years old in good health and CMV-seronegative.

CDR3 bases: TGCGCCAGCCTCCGGGACAGTATCCACGGGCAGTACGTC. Translated: CASLRDSIHGQYV. This chain joins TRBV23-1 and TRBJ2-7; 7 bases are shared with TRBD1. TRBV23-1 counts as an open reading frame of uncertain function. CDR3 size: 13 residues. Germline trimming cut 8 bases from V and 9 bases from J; bases unmatched to any gene: 13.

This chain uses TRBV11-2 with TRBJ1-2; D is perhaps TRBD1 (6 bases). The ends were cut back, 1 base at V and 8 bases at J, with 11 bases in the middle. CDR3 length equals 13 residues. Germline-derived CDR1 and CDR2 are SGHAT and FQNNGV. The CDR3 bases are TGTGCCAGCAGCTTAGCTAGGACAGAAGGCTACACCTTC. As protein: CASSLARTEGYTF.

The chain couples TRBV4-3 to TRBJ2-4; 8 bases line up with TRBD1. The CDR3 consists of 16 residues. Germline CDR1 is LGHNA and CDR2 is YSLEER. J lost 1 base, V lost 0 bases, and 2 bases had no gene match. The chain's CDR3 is CASSQETGGAKNIQYF. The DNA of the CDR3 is TGCGCCAGCAGCCAAGAAACAGGGGGGGCCAAAAACATTCAGTACTTC.

The CDR3 coding sequence is TGTGCCAGCAGCTCACCACCAGGGGGAGGAGATGAAAAACTGTTTTTT. Its translation: CASSSPPGGGDEKLFF. This rearrangement joins TRBV7-9 to TRBJ1-4; 7 bases agree with TRBD1. CDR3 length: 16 amino acids. Trimming removed 4 bases from V and 6 bases from J; junction bases left unmatched: 11. CDR1 and CDR2 (germline): SEHNR, FQNEAQ (reference sequence).

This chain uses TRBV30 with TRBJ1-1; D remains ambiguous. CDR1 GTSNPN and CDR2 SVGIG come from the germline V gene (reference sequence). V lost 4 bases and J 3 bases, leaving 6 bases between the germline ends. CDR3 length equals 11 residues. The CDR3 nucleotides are TGTGCCTGGACCCTAGACACTGAAGCTTTCTTT. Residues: CAWTLDTEAFF. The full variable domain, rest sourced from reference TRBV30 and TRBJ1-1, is SQTIHQWPATLVQPVGSPLSLECTVEGTSNPNLYWYRQAAGRGLQLLFYSVGIGQISSEVPQNLSASRPQDRQFILSSKKLLLSDSGFYLCAWTLDTEAFFGQGTRLTVV.

CDR3 region: CASSLATGHRTEAFF. The CDR3, as DNA: TGTGCCAGCAGCTTAGCCACAGGGCACCGGACTGAAGCTTTCTTT. The chain combines TRBV7-9 with TRBJ1-1; a possible D gene is TRBD1 (6 bases). V was clipped by 0 bases and J by 5 bases, with 13 bases between them. CDR3 length: 15 amino acids. CDR1 and CDR2 from the germline V gene are SEHNR and FQNEAQ (reference sequence).

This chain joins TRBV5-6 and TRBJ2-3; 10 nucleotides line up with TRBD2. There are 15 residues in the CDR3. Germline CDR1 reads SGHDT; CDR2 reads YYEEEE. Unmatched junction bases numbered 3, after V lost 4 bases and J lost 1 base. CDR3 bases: TGTGCCAGCAGCCCAGCGGGGGGGGGCACAGATACGCAGTATTTT. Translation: CASSPAGGGTDTQYF.

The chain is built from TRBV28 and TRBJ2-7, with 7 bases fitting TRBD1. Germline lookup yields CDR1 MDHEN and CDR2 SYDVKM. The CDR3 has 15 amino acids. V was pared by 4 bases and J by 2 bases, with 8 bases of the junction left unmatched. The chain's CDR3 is CASSSGTANPYEQYV. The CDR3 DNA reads TGTGCCAGCAGTTCCGGGACAGCGAACCCCTACGAGCAGTACGTC.

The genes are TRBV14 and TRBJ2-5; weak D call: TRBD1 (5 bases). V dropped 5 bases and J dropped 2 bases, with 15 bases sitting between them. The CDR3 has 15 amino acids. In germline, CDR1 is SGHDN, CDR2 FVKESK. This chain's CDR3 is CASSLRSRGQETQYF. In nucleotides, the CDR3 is TGTGCCAGCAGCTTGCGTTCTAGGGGACAAGAGACCCAGTACTTC.

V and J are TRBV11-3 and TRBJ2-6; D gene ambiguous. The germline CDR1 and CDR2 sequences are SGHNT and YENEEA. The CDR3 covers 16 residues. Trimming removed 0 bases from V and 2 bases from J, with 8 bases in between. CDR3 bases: TGTGCCAGCAGCTTAGACTCCTTAGCTGGGGCCAACGTCCTGACTTTC. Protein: CASSLDSLAGANVLTF. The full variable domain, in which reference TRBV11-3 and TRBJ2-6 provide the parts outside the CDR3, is EAGVVQSPRYKIIEKKQPVAFWCNPISGHNTLYWYLQNLGQGPELLIRYENEEAVDDSQLPKDRFSAERLKGVDSTLKIQPAELGDSAVYLCASSLDSLAGANVLTFGAGSRLTVL.

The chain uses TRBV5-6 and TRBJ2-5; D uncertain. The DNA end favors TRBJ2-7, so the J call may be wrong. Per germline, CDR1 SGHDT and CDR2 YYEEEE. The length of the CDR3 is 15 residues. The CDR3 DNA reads TGTGCCAGCAGCCTGGTCCGTAGGAGCTCCTACGAGCAGTACTTC. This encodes CASSLVRRSSYEQYF.

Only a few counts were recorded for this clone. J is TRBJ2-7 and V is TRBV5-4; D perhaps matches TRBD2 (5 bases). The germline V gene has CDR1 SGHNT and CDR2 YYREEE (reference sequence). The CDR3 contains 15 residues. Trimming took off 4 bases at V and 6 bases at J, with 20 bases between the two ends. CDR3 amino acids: CASSPAMRESSEQYF. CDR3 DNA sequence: TGTGCCAGCAGCCCGGCTATGAGGGAATCGTCCGAGCAGTACTTC.

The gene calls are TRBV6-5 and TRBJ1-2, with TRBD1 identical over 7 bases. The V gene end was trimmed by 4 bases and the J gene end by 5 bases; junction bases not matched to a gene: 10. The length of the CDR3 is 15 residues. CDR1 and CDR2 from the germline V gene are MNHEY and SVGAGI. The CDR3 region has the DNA TGTGCCAGCAGTTCTCCGGGGCAGGGGGGATATGGCTACACCTTC. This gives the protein CASSSPGQGGYGYTF.

CDR3 nucleotides: TGTGCCAGCAGCTTTCCACAGGGGGACGAGCAGTACTTC. This sequence encodes CASSFPQGDEQYF. This chain joins TRBV7-9 and TRBJ2-7, with TRBD1 matching over 8 bases. The trim removed 3 bases at V and 5 bases at J, leaving 3 bases unmatched. Per the germline V gene, CDR1 is SEHNR and CDR2 is FQNEAQ (reference sequence). The CDR3 is made up of 13 amino acids.

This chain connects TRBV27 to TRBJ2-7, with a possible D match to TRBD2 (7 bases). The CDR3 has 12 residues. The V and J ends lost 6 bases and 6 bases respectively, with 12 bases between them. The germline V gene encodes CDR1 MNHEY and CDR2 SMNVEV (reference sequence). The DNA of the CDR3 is TGTGCCAGCAGGTGGGGAGGGGGCGAGCAGTACTTC. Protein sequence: CASRWGGGEQYF.

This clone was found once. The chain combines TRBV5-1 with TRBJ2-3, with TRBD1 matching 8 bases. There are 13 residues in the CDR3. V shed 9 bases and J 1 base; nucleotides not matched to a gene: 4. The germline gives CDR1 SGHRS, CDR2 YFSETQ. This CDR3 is CATAGQGTDTQYF. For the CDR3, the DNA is TGCGCCACCGCGGGACAGGGCACAGATACGCAGTATTTT.

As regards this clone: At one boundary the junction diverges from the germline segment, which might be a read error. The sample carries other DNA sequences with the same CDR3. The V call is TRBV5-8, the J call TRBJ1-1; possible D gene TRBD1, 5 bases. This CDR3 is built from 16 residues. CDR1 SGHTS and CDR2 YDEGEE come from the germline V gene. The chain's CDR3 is CASPSRGQSGGTEAFF. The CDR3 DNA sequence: TGCGCCAGCCCCTCCCGAGGGCAGTCCGGGGGGACTGAAGCTTTCTTT.

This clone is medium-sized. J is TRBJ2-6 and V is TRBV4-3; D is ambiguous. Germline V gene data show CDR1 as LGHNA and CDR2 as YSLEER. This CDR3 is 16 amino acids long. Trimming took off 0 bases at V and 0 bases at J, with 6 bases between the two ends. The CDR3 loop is CASSQDTGSGANVLTF. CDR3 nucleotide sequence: TGCGCCAGCAGCCAAGATACGGGCTCTGGGGCCAACGTCCTGACTTTC.

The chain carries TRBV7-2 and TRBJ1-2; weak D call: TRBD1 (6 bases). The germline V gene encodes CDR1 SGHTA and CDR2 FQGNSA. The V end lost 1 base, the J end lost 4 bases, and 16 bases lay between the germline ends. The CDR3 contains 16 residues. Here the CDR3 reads CASSLDSNNRAYGYTF. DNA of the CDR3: TGTGCCAGCAGCTTAGATTCCAACAACAGGGCCTATGGCTACACCTTC.

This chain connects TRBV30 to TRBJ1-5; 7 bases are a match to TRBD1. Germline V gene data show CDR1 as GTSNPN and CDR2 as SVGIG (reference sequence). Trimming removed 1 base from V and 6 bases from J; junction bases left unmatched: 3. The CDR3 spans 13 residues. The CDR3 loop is CAWSGGTAQPQHF. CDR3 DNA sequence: TGTGCCTGGAGTGGGGGGACAGCTCAGCCCCAGCATTTT.

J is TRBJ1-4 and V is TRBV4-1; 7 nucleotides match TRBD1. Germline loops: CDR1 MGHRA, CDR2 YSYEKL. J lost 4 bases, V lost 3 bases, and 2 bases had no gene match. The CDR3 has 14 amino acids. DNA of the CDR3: TGCGCCAGCAGCCATCGACAGGGTAATGAAAAACTGTTTTTT. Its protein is CASSHRQGNEKLFF.

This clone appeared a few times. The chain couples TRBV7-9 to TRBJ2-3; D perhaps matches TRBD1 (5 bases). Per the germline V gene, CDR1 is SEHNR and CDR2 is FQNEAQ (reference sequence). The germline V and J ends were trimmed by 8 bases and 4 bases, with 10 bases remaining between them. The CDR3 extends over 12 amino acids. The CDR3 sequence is CASHLGADTQYF. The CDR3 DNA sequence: TGTGCCAGCCACCTAGGGGCAGATACGCAGTATTTT.

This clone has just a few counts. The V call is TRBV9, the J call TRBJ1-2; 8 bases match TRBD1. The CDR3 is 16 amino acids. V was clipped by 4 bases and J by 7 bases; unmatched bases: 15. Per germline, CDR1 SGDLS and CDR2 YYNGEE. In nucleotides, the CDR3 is TGTGCCAGCAGCCCCGGACAGGGAGCTCTCGGGGGTGGCTACACCTTC. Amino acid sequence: CASSPGQGALGGGYTF.

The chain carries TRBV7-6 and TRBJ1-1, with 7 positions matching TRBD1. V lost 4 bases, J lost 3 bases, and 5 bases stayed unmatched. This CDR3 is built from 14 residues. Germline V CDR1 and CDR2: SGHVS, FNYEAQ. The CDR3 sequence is CASSYNRGDTEAFF. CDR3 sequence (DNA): TGTGCCAGCAGCTACAACAGGGGCGACACTGAAGCTTTCTTT.

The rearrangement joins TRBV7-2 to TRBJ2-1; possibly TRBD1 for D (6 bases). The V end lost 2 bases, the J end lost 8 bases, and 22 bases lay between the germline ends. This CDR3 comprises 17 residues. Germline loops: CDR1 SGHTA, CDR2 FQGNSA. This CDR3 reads CASSLTIHRDTDDEQFF. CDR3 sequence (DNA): TGTGCCAGCAGCTTAACAATTCACCGGGACACCGACGATGAGCAGTTCTTC.

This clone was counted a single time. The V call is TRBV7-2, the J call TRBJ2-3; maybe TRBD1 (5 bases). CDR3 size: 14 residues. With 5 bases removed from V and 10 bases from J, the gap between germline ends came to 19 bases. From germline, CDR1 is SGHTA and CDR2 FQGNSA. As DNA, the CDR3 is TGTGCCAGCAGCCAAGGGCAGGGTTTATTTCCGCAGTATTTT. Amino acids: CASSQGQGLFPQYF.

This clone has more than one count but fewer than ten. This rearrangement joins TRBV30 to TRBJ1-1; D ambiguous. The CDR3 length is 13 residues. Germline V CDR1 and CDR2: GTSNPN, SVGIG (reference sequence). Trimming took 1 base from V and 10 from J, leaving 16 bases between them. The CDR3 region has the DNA TGTGCCTGGAGTGCTACCGGGGTCGCGGGAGCTTTCTTT. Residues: CAWSATGVAGAFF.